This TCR beta chain was sequenced in a study of blood T cell repertoires in COVID-19. The method was immunoSEQ multiplex PCR; TCRdb's version includes in-frame clones alone and lacks a portion of them. The data contain approximately 52,000 clones, about 93% of them singletons. The CDR3 consists of 12 residues. V lost 0 bases and J lost 14, with 13 bases in between. The source material was peripheral blood. The source of this sequence is a human donor with active COVID-19. The donor label of this sample is uncertain. The chain is built from TRBV12-3 or TRBV12-4 and TRBJ1-2, with D possibly matching TRBD1 (6 bases). CDR3 DNA: TGTGCCAGCAGTTTAGCGACCAGGGGTCATACCTTC. Translation gives CASSLATRGHTF.